This T cell receptor beta chain was observed in a study of T cell responses to AZD1222 COVID-19 vaccine (dated by TCRdb to about 2021). In the study overall: A total of approximately 240 trial participants underwent TCR sequencing, of whom some 200 had received two doses of AZD1222 and around 25 had received two doses of the MenACWY control vaccine. Trial participants were enrolled into age subgroups of 18-55, 56-69 and 70-plus years, which contained 148, 28 and 57 TCR-sequenced participants, respectively. Results and caveats for the whole study, not just this receptor: Most participants were white British and females outnumbered males, and the authors suggested that clonal diversity may have been underestimated. The 56-69-year group was small, and its depth increase did not reach significance, likely because of low power. No day 14 peak-response samples were available, so repertoires were characterized only after the peak T cell response. Conclusions about previously exposed vaccinees were limited because only six AZD1222 recipients were SARS-CoV-2 seropositive at baseline. A significant rise in spike-specific TCR breadth and depth was observed after two AZD1222 doses relative to day 0 and relative to MenACWY recipients. CD4 TCRs associated with the vaccine covered the entire spike protein, and the dominant responses were in regions 160-218 and 743-854. Nearly half of unique spike-specific TCRs reportedly recognized epitopes outside regions mutated in the B.1.351 and B.1.1.7 variants.

In regard to this clone: The antigen it recognizes is unknown. The input lacks base qualities; no much larger clone sits a single base away.

The CDR3 regions of human TCRbeta chains were analyzed by immunosequencing. The paper's processing steps were these. TCRs in the repertoires were compared against a reference library of SARS-CoV-2-specific TCRs that had been generated with the MIRA antigen-specificity platform. Breadth was defined as the fraction of unique TCRs that were SARS-CoV-2-associated. Depth was defined as the fraction of total T cells that were SARS-CoV-2-associated. Using the MIRA data, each spike-specific TCR was assigned both to the spike region to which the TCR was reactive and to a CD4 or CD8 class. Log10-transformed breadth and depth values were compared by one-way ANOVA with Sidak's multiple comparisons tests. Entries here come from immuneACCESS through TCRdb and include only in-frame sequences with V and J called. Some clones fail to appear in such tables; in the studies checked, an unresolved V gene covers under half of the shortfall, and the cause of the remainder is unknown. V, J and clone size were drawn from that table, and D and trimming were deduced from the DNA. The table for this sample lists about 200,000 clones; around 94% of them were counted only once. In total, the top ten clones hold over 1.5% of the sample.

The time point tag for this specimen amounts to: about 28 days (+/-7) after the second vaccine dose. Read against the paper, the sample's treatment or condition label means: meningococcal conjugate vaccine given as trial control. Vaccinee samples were obtained from the UK trials COV001 and COV002, which included a single-blind randomized controlled phase 2/3 trial of AZD1222 (ChAdOx1 nCoV-19) in healthy adults. For TCRbeta chain sequencing, PBMC samples were collected from trial participants at day 0 and at day 28 after the second dose. The CDR3 measures 13 amino acids from cysteine to phenylalanine. Of all the DNA, just the CDR3 is kept, 39 bases in frame from base 1. The V end gives up 10 bases and the J end 8 bases, leaving 9 bases in the junction not matched to a gene. CDR1 and CDR2, per the germline V gene, are ENHRY and SYGVKD.

Recombination connected TRBV10-3 to TRBJ1-4, with TRBD1 identical over 8 junction bases. The clonotype comes from an adult who received the MenACWY meningococcal vaccine as a control. The sequences come from peripheral blood, collected 28 days after the second dose of the MenACWY control vaccine. The CDR3 is CASAQGAGEKLFF. The sequenced DNA: TGTGCCAGCGCCCAGGGGGCAGGGGAAAAACTGTTTTTT.